The 18 T cell receptor beta chains below come from one sample, sequenced in a study of graft-versus-host responses after intestinal transplantation. Time point meaning: postoperative day 105 after intestinal transplantation (dayNNNN = postoperative day). The authors processed graft tissue to release intraepithelial and lamina propria lymphocytes. Using immunoSEQ multiplex PCR, the repertoire was profiled, and TCRdb retains in-frame clones only, with some absent. The table shows roughly 3,500 clones, with roughly 82% occurring only once. This material consisted of ileum tissue, taken 105 days after intestinal transplantation. The receptor set was obtained from a human patient who received an intestinal transplant, so some T cells may come from the graft donor.

CDR3 coding DNA: TGCAGCGACCGGACAGGGCCGATGAACACTGAAGCTTTCTTT. It codes for CSDRTGPMNTEAFF. The chain recombines TRBV29-1 with TRBJ1-1, with 8 bases fitting TRBD1. The CDR3 covers 14 residues. The V segment lost 7 bases and the J segment 0 bases; nucleotides outside the gene matches: 7. The germline V gene has CDR1 SQVTM and CDR2 ANQGSEA.

The chain's CDR3 is CASSPPGLAGTGELFF. Written as DNA, the CDR3 is TGTGCCAGCTCACCACCGGGACTAGCGGGGACCGGGGAGCTGTTTTTT. The V call is TRBV18, the J call TRBJ2-2, with TRBD2 matching 13 bases. CDR3 size: 16 residues. With V trimmed by 0 bases and J by 5 bases, 0 bases remained unmatched. The germline V gene encodes CDR1 KGHSH and CDR2 LQKENI.

J is TRBJ2-1 and V is TRBV5-3; D is ambiguous. TRBV5-3 is noted as an ORF with a role that remains uncertain. The CDR3 has 12 residues. Trimming left V 0 bases short and J 9 bases short, with 7 bases between. The DNA for the CDR3 is TGTGCCAGAAGCTTGGAAGGTTGTGAGCAGTTCTTC. Protein sequence: CARSLEGCEQFF.

The chain recombines TRBV9 with TRBJ1-6; TRBD1 is a possible D gene (6 bases). V was shortened by 0 bases and J by 9 bases, with 7 bases between the two germline ends. Per the germline V gene, CDR1 is SGDLS and CDR2 is YYNGEE. This CDR3 is built from 13 residues. For the CDR3, the DNA is TGTGCCAGCAGCGTAGCACAGGGTTCACCCCTCCACTTT. Its translation is CASSVAQGSPLHF. The full variable domain, with the rest looked up from reference TRBV9 and TRBJ1-6, is DSGVTQTPKHLITATGQRVTLRCSPRSGDLSVYWYQQSLDQGLQFLIQYYNGEERAKGNILERFSAQQFPDLHSELNLSSLELGDSALYFCASSVAQGSPLHFGNGTRLTVT.

This rearrangement joins TRBV4-1 to TRBJ2-7, with a possible D match to TRBD2 (6 bases). The CDR3 length is 17 residues. The V and J ends lost 1 base and 3 bases respectively, with 19 bases between them. Germline V gene sequence: CDR1 MGHRA, CDR2 YSYEKL. The CDR3 DNA reads as TGCGCCAGCAGCCAAGTACAAGTAGCGGCCCTTCTCTACGAGCAGTACTTC. The encoded protein is CASSQVQVAALLYEQYF.

This clone was seen a handful of times. V usage is TRBV6-1 and J usage is TRBJ2-6; unclear D gene. Germline CDR1 and CDR2: MNHNS and SASEGT. V lost 4 bases, J lost 4 bases, and 8 bases lay in between. CDR3 size: 14 residues. CDR3 in DNA: TGTGCCAGCAGTGGACTGACAGGGGCCAACGTCCTGACTTTC. Its protein product is CASSGLTGANVLTF.

V and J are TRBV12-5 and TRBJ2-6; D perhaps matches TRBD1 (6 bases). CDR1 and CDR2 from the germline V gene are LGHNT and FRNRAP. CDR3 size: 17 residues. The ends were cut back, 7 bases at V and 0 bases at J, with 16 bases in the middle. The CDR3 DNA reads TGTGCTAGTGCCATCCGGACAGTCGACTCTGGGGCCAACGTCCTGACTTTC. Translation: CASAIRTVDSGANVLTF.

This clone occurred a few times. The J gene is TRBJ2-7, the V gene TRBV7-6; no clear D gene. Trimming took 1 base from V and 0 from J, leaving 4 bases between them. The length of the CDR3 is 13 residues. From germline, CDR1 is SGHVS and CDR2 FNYEAQ. This CDR3 is CASSLGHSYEQYF. The CDR3 coding sequence is TGTGCCAGCAGCTTAGGACACTCCTACGAGCAGTACTTC.

This clone has a single count. V and J are TRBV6-1 and TRBJ2-3; 9 positions agree with TRBD2. Trimming cost V 4 bases and J 4 bases; bases outside gene matches: 6. CDR1 is MNHNS and CDR2 is SASEGT in the germline V gene. The CDR3 length is 15 residues. In nucleotides, the CDR3 is TGTGCCAGCAGTGGGAGGGCGGGAGGGCCAGATACGCAGTATTTT. It translates to CASSGRAGGPDTQYF.

With respect to this clone: This specimen includes other DNA sequences encoding the same CDR3. J is TRBJ2-1 and V is TRBV11-2; tentatively, D is TRBD2 (5 bases). V was cut by 1 base and J by 4 bases, with 8 bases left in between. The CDR3 runs 14 residues. Germline V gene lookup returns CDR1 SGHAT and CDR2 FQNNGV. Here the CDR3 DNA reads TGTGCCAGCAGCTTAGCGCGGGCTTACAATGAGCAGTTCTTC. It yields the protein CASSLARAYNEQFF.

The V call is TRBV29-1, the J call TRBJ2-4, with no clear D. This CDR3 is built from 16 residues. Per the germline V gene, CDR1 is SQVTM and CDR2 is ANQGSEA. Trimming pared 4 bases from V and 0 bases from J, leaving 16 bases between. CDR3 sequence reads: CSVASRTMGAKNIQYF. In DNA form, the CDR3 reads TGCAGCGTTGCCTCGCGGACCATGGGAGCCAAAAACATTCAGTACTTC.

Of note for this clone: The sample has other DNA sequences that encode this CDR3 too. The chain combines TRBV6-5 with TRBJ1-2; 9 bases fit TRBD1. This CDR3 has 14 amino acids. Per germline, CDR1 MNHEY and CDR2 SVGAGI. J gave up 2 bases and V 4 bases, and 2 bases lay outside the gene matches. CDR3 bases: TGTGCCAGCAGTTGGGGACAGGGAAACTATGGCTACACCTTC. Its protein is CASSWGQGNYGYTF.

The rearrangement links TRBV6-1 to TRBJ1-2; 9 positions match TRBD1. Germline V lookup: CDR1 MNHNS, CDR2 SASEGT. Trimming took 2 bases from V and 6 from J; bases not matched to a gene: 7. The CDR3 loop spans 15 amino acids. The DNA for the CDR3 is TGTGCCAGCAGTGAAATGGGACAGGGCCGACATGGCTACACCTTC. The encoded protein is CASSEMGQGRHGYTF.

By share, this clone counts as large. The V and J genes are TRBV5-6 and TRBJ1-5; the D gene is possibly TRBD1 (6 bases). Trimming pared 0 bases from V and 2 bases from J, leaving 6 bases between. Per the germline V gene, CDR1 is SGHDT and CDR2 is YYEEEE. CDR3 size: 14 residues. CDR3 coding DNA: TGTGCCAGCAGCTTGGCAGGGGGCAATCAGCCCCAGCATTTT. Its protein product is CASSLAGGNQPQHF.

The J gene is TRBJ1-1, the V gene TRBV30, with D uncertain. The CDR3 covers 18 residues. Trimming took off 3 bases at V and 0 bases at J, with 23 bases between the two ends. From germline, CDR1 is GTSNPN and CDR2 SVGIG (reference sequence). The CDR3 DNA sequence: TGTGCCTGGAGAGGCCGGTTTATTTCCCATTCAATGAACACTGAAGCTTTCTTT. It yields the protein CAWRGRFISHSMNTEAFF.

This clone came up a few times. The chain combines TRBV2 with TRBJ1-2; no reliable D call. The CDR3 extends over 12 amino acids. V lost 1 base, J lost 2 bases, and 2 bases lay in between. Germline assignment: CDR1 SNHLY and CDR2 FYNNEI. The CDR3 reads CASSEGNYGYTF. The DNA for the CDR3 is TGTGCCAGCAGTGAAGGGAACTATGGCTACACCTTC. Full variable domain (remainder filled in from reference TRBV2 and TRBJ1-2): EPEVTQTPSHQVTQMGQEVILRCVPISNHLYFYWYRQILGQKVEFLVSFYNNEISEKSEIFDDQFSVERPDGSNFTLKIRSTKLEDSAMYFCASSEGNYGYTFGSGTRLTVV.

This chain connects TRBV6-5 to TRBJ1-5; TRBD1 matches 7 bases. This CDR3 has 15 amino acids. V shed 4 bases, J shed 5 bases, and the junction held 8 bases outside the gene matches. CDR1 is MNHEY, CDR2 SVGAGI, per germline. The CDR3 DNA reads TGTGCCAGCAGTTTAAAGACGGGACAGTATCAGCCCCAGCATTTT. Protein product: CASSLKTGQYQPQHF.

This clone showed up just a few times. The chain combines TRBV2 with TRBJ2-3; no clear D gene. The germline V and J ends were trimmed by 3 bases and 2 bases, with 6 bases remaining between them. Germline loops: CDR1 SNHLY, CDR2 FYNNEI. The CDR3 runs 13 residues. The CDR3 loop reads CASSEGFTDTQYF. CDR3 bases: TGTGCCAGCAGTGAGGGCTTCACAGATACGCAGTATTTT.